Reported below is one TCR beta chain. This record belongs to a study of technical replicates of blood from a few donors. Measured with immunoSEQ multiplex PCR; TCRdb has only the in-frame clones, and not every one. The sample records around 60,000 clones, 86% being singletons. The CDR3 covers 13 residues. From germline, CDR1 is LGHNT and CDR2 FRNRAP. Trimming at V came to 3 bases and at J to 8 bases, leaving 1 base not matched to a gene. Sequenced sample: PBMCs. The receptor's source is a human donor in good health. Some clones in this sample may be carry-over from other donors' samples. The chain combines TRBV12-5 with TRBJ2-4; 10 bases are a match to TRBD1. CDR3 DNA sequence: TGTGCTAGTGGTTTTGGACAGGGGGACATTCAGTACTTC. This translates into CASGFGQGDIQYF.